This T cell receptor beta chain was sequenced in a study of shared clonotypes between healthy human individuals. Overall study context: Researchers assigned three CD4 naive, three CD4 memory, two CD8 naive and one CD8 memory plate to each donor.

Study outcomes and limitations: Though the depth was large, rarefaction showed that sorted-subset sequencing was incomplete.

Here immunoSEQ multiplex PCR was the method, and the copy in TCRdb shows in-frame clones only, minus some. This table has 200,000 to 250,000 clones, over 50% appearing once. The sample holds a few counts of this clone. Its target is not known. V was cut by 1 base and J by 8 bases, with 20 bases left in between. CDR3 size: 17 residues. Germline V lookup: CDR1 LGHNA, CDR2 YSLEER. Sequences were obtained from memory CD4+ T cells sorted from blood. Sample subset: CD45RA-negative fraction. This clonotype originated in a young man in good health. The chain employs TRBV4-3 and TRBJ2-2; TRBD2 is a possible D gene (6 bases). CDR3 residues: CASSQVAWVADLGELFF. CDR3 sequence (DNA): TGCGCCAGCAGCCAAGTGGCGTGGGTAGCGGACTTAGGGGAGCTGTTTTTT.